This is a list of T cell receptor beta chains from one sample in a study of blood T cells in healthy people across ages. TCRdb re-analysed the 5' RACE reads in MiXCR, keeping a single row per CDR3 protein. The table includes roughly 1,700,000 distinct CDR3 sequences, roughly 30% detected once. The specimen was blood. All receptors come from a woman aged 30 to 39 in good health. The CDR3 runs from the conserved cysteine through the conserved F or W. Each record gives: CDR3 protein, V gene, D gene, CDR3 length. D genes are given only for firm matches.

CAWARGQGAEDTQYF,TRBV30,TRBD1,15
CASSSTGITQYF,TRBV12-3/TRBV12-4,-,12
CASNIVSGHSTDTQYF,TRBV11-2,-,16
CASSFNEGEQYF,TRBV7-6,-,12
CATSDPGTTSYNEQFF,TRBV24-1,-,16
CASTKRDSPGEQYF,TRBV7-8,TRBD1,14
CASMSGRGGTGELFF,TRBV27,TRBD2,15
CASSERRAGGMNEQFF,TRBV2,TRBD2,16
CATSDPRLAGGGTQYF,TRBV24-1,TRBD2,16
CASSQARVNEQFF,TRBV4-1,-,13
CASSQERVGETQYF,TRBV4-1,-,14
CAGSPRQGRTQYF,TRBV11-2,-,13
CASSISPQGHGYTF,TRBV12-3/TRBV12-4,-,14
CASSKKGARDTYEQYF,TRBV7-8,TRBD1,16
CASSKSGTGSYNKQFF,TRBV21-1,-,16
CASSLGDGYRPQHF,TRBV5-1,-,14
CASSQVGQGNQPQHF,TRBV14,TRBD1,15
CASSPGQGDNEQFF,TRBV5-1,-,14
CASSFAGNSNQPQHF,TRBV12-3/TRBV12-4,-,15
CSATSGTGSNQPQHF,TRBV20-1,TRBD1,15
CASSESPGVGDTQYF,TRBV10-2,-,15
CASSLAAFLASTDTQYF,TRBV5-1,-,17
CASSQGWGRQPQHF,TRBV7-2,-,14
CASSPGGNYEQYF,TRBV18,-,13
CASSKGTSLASTDTQYF,TRBV5-1,TRBD2,17
CSVAVLRTGANVLTF,TRBV29-1,-,15
CASSPLAGSGANVLTF,TRBV18,-,16
CASSLQQGSTQYF,TRBV7-3,-,13
CASSLGLAGPTTYEQYF,TRBV5-1,TRBD2,17
CASSLQFQGQNTEAFF,TRBV7-2,-,16
CASSLSAGAGELFF,TRBV27,-,14
CASSEGVKTQYF,TRBV10-2,-,12
CAGAFRTGIRETQYF,TRBV12-5,TRBD1,15
CASSLGVIAYEQYF,TRBV7-9,-,14
CASSERPLGPGTYEQYF,TRBV25-1,-,17
CASRLSLNEQFF,TRBV12-3/TRBV12-4,-,12
CASTGQGDNEQFF,TRBV7-9,TRBD1,13
CASNPGTSGYEQYF,TRBV2,-,14
CASSTINEQFF,TRBV7-9,-,11
CASSFEGGPTGELFF,TRBV6-5,-,15
CSARDQRGRAPGEQFF,TRBV20-1,TRBD2,16
CASSPGYSNYGYTF,TRBV7-9,-,14
CASSVDRVGVFF,TRBV5-1,TRBD1,12
CAWSVAGQPQHF,TRBV30,-,12